The TCR beta chain described here comes from a study of blood T cell repertoires in COVID-19. About the study: PBMCs, B-cell-depleted T cells, or T cells provided the cDNA or gDNA that made up the material.

Sequencing was performed with immunoSEQ multiplex PCR; in TCRdb, only in-frame clones are kept and a portion is missing. This table holds about 120,000 clones, just under 80% found once. Germline CDR1 SGHKS, CDR2 YYEKEE (reference sequence). Trimming pared 3 bases from V and 9 bases from J, leaving 15 bases between. This CDR3 is 13 amino acids long. V gene TRBV5-5 combines with J gene TRBJ2-5, with a tentative D call TRBD2 (5 bases). The origin of this receptor is a man in his fifties or sixties with active or convalescent COVID-19. The specimen sequenced was peripheral blood. In DNA, the CDR3 is TGTGCCAGCAGCTCAGCTCCGGGGAGACCCCAGTACTTC. Its protein product is CASSSAPGRPQYF.